This T cell receptor beta chain stems from a study of CD8 T cells in ankylosing spondylitis (dated by TCRdb to the late 2010s). About the study as a whole: The study profiled T cell receptor beta repertoires in healthy donors and ankylosing spondylitis patients to find disease-linked TCR variants. The full study cohort comprised some 27 ankylosing spondylitis patients and some 100 healthy donors. Peripheral blood samples were taken, and synovial fluid was additionally collected from ankylosing spondylitis patients.

The germline V gene yields SGHDT for CDR1 and YYEEEE for CDR2. Unmatched junction bases come to 10, with V trimmed by 4 bases and J by 3 bases. Taken from cysteine to phenylalanine, the CDR3 has 15 residues. Here the CDR3 DNA is all that survives: 45 bases in frame from base 1. Results the study describes overall, beyond this receptor: Significant enrichment of the disease-linked clones was reported in matched synovial fluid samples from ankylosing spondylitis patients. Some TCR beta motif variants had previously been reported in synovial fluid and blood of reactive arthritis patients, which suggested common disease-initiation mechanisms. In peripheral blood, the disease-linked clones were found at relatively low frequencies and had a CD8+ phenotype. A TCR beta motif of 8 or 9 highly homologous amino acid variants appeared characteristic of blood from ankylosing spondylitis patients.

This sample was sequenced with an Illumina HiSeq 2500. TCR beta libraries were prepared by quantitative 5'-RACE with molecular barcodes. Regarding the original processing steps: Disease-linked TCR variants were identified with a new computational method built on a probabilistic model of VDJ rearrangement. Starting from the raw public reads, TCRdb applied fastp trimming at Q25, assembled clones with MiXCR and retained in-frame beta chains. Entries that share a CDR3 protein sequence are merged under the most common genes and DNA. The authors' filters were not applied to this entry. In this sample the table shows tens of thousands of distinct CDR3 sequences, roughly 9% of which occur a single time. Of the sample, 25% to 35% falls within the top ten clones. This clonotype was recorded a few times. The clone's antigen remains unknown. The record has no base qualities; no much larger clone is one base away.

Sequencing was performed on blood, either unsorted or a sorted T cell fraction (not recorded which). This sequence uses TRBV5-6 and TRBJ2-7; TRBD2 aligns with 7 central bases. This receptor was taken from a male donor with ankylosing spondylitis. In nucleotide form, the sequence is TGTGCCAGCAGCCTGGGGGGGTCCATGAACTACGAGCAGTACTTC. Its coded protein is CASSLGGSMNYEQYF.